The next 8 T cell receptor beta chains were all read from a single sample in a study of blood T cell repertoires in COVID-19. Using immunoSEQ multiplex PCR, the repertoire was profiled, and TCRdb retains in-frame clones only, with some absent. Among around 200,000 clones listed, roughly nine tenths were seen once. Sequenced material: PBMCs or T cells enriched from blood (not recorded which). Receptors were obtained from a woman in her 40s with acute COVID-19.

The chain couples TRBV7-5 to TRBJ2-1; the table gives TRBD2 as D, unverified against the DNA. TRBV7-5 is tagged as a pseudogene. This CDR3 has 18 amino acids. CDR3 sequence reads: CVRSSEDSPGLALNEQFF. CDR3 nucleotides: TGTGTCAGAAGCTCCGAGGATAGTCCGGGACTAGCGCTAAATGAGCAGTTCTTC.

V and J are TRBV27 and TRBJ2-3; 9 positions match TRBD1. Losses at the gene ends were 6 bases for V and 6 bases for J; bases not matched to a gene: 10. The CDR3 runs 15 residues. Germline CDR1 and CDR2: MNHEY and SMNVEV (reference sequence). CDR3 DNA: TGTGCCAGCAGAACGGGACAGGGTCACAAGGATACGCAGTATTTT. Translation: CASRTGQGHKDTQYF.

The chain is built from TRBV5-8 and TRBJ1-2; no firm D call. CDR1 and CDR2 (germline): SGHTS, YDEGEE. The V and J ends lost 2 bases and 8 bases respectively, with 10 bases between them. CDR3 length: 12 residues. The DNA of the CDR3 is TGTGCCAGCAGCTTTTCTGGGAGGGGCTACACCTTC. This codes for CASSFSGRGYTF.

This rearrangement joins TRBV2 to TRBJ2-1; 12 bases match TRBD2. CDR1 is SNHLY and CDR2 is FYNNEI in the germline V gene. CDR3 length equals 19 residues. The ends lost 3 bases at V and 0 bases at J; junction bases unmatched: 9. CDR3 sequence: CASSETSGGLVSSYNEQFF. The CDR3, as DNA: TGTGCCAGCAGTGAGACTAGCGGGGGCCTGGTGAGCTCCTACAATGAGCAGTTCTTC.

This clone was recorded once. The chain is built from TRBV2 and TRBJ1-1, with 9 positions matching TRBD1. The CDR3 loop spans 13 amino acids. The germline gives CDR1 SNHLY, CDR2 FYNNEI. The V and J ends lost 6 bases and 7 bases, in that order; junction bases with no gene match: 6. The CDR3 sequence: CASRIGTGYEAFF. Here the CDR3 DNA reads TGTGCCAGCAGGATCGGGACAGGGTATGAAGCTTTCTTT.

This clone appeared once. The CDR3 sequence: CATGWEVEQYF. For the CDR3, the DNA is TGTGCCACAGGGTGGGAGGTCGAGCAGTACTTC. The V and J genes are TRBV6-5 and TRBJ2-7; tentatively, D is TRBD2 (6 bases). The CDR3 is made up of 11 amino acids. Trimming left V 10 bases short and J 6 bases short, with 13 bases between. Germline V gene sequence: CDR1 MNHEY, CDR2 SVGAGI.

The J gene is TRBJ2-1, the V gene TRBV9; 9 nucleotides match TRBD2. Germline loops: CDR1 SGDLS, CDR2 YYNGEE. There are 17 residues in the CDR3. Unmatched junction bases numbered 8, after V lost 0 bases and J lost 4 bases. CDR3 sequence reads: CASSVGVGSGRYNEQFF. The CDR3 region has the DNA TGTGCCAGCAGCGTAGGGGTAGGGAGCGGGAGGTACAATGAGCAGTTCTTC.

V gene TRBV7-2 combines with J gene TRBJ2-3, with 7 bases matching TRBD2. CDR1 is SGHTA and CDR2 is FQGNSA in the germline V gene. The CDR3 sequence is 14 residues long. V trimming: 4 bases; J trimming: 1 base; junction bases outside the gene matches: 2. For the CDR3, the DNA is TGTGCCAGCAGCTCCACTAGCGGCACAGATACGCAGTATTTT. The encoded protein is CASSSTSGTDTQYF.